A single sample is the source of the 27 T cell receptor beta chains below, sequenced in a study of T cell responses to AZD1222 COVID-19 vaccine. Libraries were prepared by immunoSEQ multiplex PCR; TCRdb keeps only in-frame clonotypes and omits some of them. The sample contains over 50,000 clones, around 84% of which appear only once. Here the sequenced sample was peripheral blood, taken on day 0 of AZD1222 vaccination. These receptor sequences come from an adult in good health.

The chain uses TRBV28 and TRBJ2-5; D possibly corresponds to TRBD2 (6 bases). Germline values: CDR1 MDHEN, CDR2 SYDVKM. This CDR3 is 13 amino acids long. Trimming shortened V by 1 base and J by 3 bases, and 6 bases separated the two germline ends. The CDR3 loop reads CASSLSGEETQYF. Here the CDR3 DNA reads TGTGCCAGCAGTTTATCGGGGGAAGAGACCCAGTACTTC.

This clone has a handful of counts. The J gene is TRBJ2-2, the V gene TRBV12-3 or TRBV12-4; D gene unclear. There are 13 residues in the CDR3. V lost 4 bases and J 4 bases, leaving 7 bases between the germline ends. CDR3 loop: CASSSVSTGELFF. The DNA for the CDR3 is TGTGCCAGCAGTTCTGTGTCCACCGGGGAGCTGTTTTTT.

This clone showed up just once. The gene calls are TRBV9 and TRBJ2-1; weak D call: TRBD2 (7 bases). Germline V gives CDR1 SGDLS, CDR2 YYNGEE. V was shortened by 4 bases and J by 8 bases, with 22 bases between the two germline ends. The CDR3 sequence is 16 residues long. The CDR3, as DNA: TGTGCCAGCAGCACCGAGGGGGGCGGGAGACAAGATGAGCAGTTCTTC. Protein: CASSTEGGGRQDEQFF.

The DNA of the CDR3 is TGTGCCTGGGACAGGGGTGGAAAACTGTTTTTT. Translating gives CAWDRGGKLFF. The J gene is TRBJ1-4, the V gene TRBV30, with 8 nucleotides matching TRBD1. Germline lookup yields CDR1 GTSNPN and CDR2 SVGIG (reference sequence). CDR3 length equals 11 residues. V trimming: 5 bases; J trimming: 10 bases; junction bases outside the gene matches: 3.

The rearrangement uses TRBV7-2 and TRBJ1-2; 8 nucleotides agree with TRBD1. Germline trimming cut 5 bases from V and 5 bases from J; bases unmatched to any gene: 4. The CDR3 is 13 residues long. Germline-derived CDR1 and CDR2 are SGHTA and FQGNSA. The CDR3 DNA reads TGTGCCAGCAGCAAGGGACAGGCGTATGGCTACACCTTC. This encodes CASSKGQAYGYTF.

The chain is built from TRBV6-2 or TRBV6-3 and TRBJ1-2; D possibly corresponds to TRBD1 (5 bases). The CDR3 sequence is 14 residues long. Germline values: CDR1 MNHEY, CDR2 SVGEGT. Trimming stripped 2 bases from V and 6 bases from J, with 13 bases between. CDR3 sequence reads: CASSYGGPIDGYTF. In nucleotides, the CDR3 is TGTGCCAGCAGTTACGGGGGTCCTATTGATGGCTACACCTTC.

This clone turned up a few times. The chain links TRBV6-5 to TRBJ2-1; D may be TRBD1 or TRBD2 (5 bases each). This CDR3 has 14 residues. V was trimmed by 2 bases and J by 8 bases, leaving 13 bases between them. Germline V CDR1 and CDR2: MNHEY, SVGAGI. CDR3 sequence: CASSYGDDVDEQFF. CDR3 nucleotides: TGTGCCAGCAGTTACGGGGACGACGTAGATGAGCAGTTCTTC.

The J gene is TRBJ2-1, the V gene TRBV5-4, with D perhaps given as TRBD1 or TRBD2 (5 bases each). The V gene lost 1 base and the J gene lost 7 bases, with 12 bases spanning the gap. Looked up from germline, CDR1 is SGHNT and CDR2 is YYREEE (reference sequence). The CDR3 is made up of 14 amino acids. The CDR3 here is CASSLWFEGNEQFF. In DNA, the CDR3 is TGTGCCAGCAGCTTGTGGTTCGAGGGGAATGAGCAGTTCTTC.

The CDR3: CSASTGQFTNEKLFF. The CDR3 bases are TGCAGTGCTAGTACAGGGCAATTCACTAATGAAAAACTGTTTTTT. The rearrangement uses TRBV20-1 and TRBJ1-4; D might be TRBD1 (6 bases). Germline V CDR1 and CDR2: DFQATT, SNEGSKA (reference sequence). Trimming removed 3 bases at V and 2 bases at J, with 13 bases between. The CDR3 is made up of 15 amino acids.

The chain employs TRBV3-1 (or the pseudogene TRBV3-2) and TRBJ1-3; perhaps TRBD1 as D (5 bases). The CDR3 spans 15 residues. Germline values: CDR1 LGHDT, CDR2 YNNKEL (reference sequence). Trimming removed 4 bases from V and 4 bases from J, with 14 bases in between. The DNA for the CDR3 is TGTGCCAGCAGCCTCGGCCCCAGGGCCGGAAACACCATATATTTT. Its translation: CASSLGPRAGNTIYF.

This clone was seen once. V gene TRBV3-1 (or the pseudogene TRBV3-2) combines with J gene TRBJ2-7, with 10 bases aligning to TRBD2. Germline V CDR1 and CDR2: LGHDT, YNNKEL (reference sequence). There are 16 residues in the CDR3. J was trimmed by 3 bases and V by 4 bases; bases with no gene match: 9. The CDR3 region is CASSREAGGGDYEQYF. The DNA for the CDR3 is TGTGCCAGCAGCCGAGAAGCGGGAGGGGGGGACTACGAGCAGTACTTC.

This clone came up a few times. The CDR3 reads CASSSALDGRIDSPLHF. CDR3 nucleotides: TGTGCCAGCAGTTCAGCCCTGGACGGACGGATCGACTCACCCCTCCACTTT. The chain has TRBV27 and TRBJ1-6; D unclear. Germline loops: CDR1 MNHEY, CDR2 SMNVEV (reference sequence). CDR3 length: 17 amino acids. The V end was cut by 4 bases, the J end by 10 bases, with 23 bases between.

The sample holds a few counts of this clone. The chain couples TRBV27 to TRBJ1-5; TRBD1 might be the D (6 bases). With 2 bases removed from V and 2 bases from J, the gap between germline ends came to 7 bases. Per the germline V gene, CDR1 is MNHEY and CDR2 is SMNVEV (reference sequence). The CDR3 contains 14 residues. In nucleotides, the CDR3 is TGTGCCAGCAGTTTACAGGGGCGCAATCAGCCCCAGCATTTT. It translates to CASSLQGRNQPQHF.

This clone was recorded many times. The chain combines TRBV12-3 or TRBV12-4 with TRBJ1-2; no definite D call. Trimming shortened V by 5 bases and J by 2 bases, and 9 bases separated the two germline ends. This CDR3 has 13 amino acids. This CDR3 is CASSPAGNYGYTF. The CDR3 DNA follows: TGTGCCAGCAGTCCGGCAGGCAACTATGGCTACACCTTC.

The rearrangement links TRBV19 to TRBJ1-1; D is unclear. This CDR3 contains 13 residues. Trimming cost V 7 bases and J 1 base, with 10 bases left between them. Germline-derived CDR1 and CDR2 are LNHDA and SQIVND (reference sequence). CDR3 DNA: TGTGCCAGTACCAGTGGCGGGAACACTGAAGCTTTCTTT. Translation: CASTSGGNTEAFF. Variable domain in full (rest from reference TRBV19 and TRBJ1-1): DGGITQSPKYLFRKEGQNVTLSCEQNLNHDAMYWYRQDPGQGLRLIYYSQIVNDFQKGDIAEGYSVSREKKESFPLTVTSAQKNPTAFYLCASTSGGNTEAFFGQGTRLTVV.

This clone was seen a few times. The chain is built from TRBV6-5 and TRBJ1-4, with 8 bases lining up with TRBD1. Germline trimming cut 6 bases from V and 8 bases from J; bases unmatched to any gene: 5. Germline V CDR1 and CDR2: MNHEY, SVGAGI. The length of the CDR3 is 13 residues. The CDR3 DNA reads TGTGCCAGCAGAGACAGGGGAGAAGAAAAACTGTTTTTT. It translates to CASRDRGEEKLFF.

The CDR3 DNA is TGTGCCATCTCAGCTGATCTCTATGGCTACACCTTC. This translates into CAISADLYGYTF. The chain carries TRBV10-3 and TRBJ1-2; D is uncertain. The CDR3 runs to 12 residues. V was cut by 8 bases and J by 4 bases, with 11 bases left in between. CDR1 is ENHRY and CDR2 is SYGVKD in the germline V gene.

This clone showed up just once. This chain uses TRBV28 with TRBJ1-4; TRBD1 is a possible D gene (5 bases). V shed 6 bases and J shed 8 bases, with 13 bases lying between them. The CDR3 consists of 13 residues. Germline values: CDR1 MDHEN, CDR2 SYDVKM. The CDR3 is CASSRTRGEKLFF. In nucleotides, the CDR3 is TGTGCCAGCAGCCGGACAAGAGGGGAAAAACTGTTTTTT.

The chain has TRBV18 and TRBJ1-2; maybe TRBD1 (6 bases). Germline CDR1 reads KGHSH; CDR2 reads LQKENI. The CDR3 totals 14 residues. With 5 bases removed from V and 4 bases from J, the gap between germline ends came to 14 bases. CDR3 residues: CASSTQGEGYGYTF. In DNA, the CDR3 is TGTGCCAGCTCAACACAGGGTGAGGGCTATGGCTACACCTTC.

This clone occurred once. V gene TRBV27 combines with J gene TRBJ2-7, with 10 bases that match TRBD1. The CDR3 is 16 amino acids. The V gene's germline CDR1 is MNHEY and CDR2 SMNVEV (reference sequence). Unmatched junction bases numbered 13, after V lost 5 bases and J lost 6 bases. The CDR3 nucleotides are TGTGCCAGCAGTCCCCCCCCCTCGACAGGGGGCAGCGAGCAGTACTTC. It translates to CASSPPPSTGGSEQYF.

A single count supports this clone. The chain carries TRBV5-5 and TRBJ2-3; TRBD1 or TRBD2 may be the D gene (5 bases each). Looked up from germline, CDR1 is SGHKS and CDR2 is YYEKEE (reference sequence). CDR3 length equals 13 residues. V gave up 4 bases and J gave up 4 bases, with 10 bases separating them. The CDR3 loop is CASSLGRSDTQYF. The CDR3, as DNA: TGTGCCAGCAGCCTGGGACGGTCAGATACGCAGTATTTT.

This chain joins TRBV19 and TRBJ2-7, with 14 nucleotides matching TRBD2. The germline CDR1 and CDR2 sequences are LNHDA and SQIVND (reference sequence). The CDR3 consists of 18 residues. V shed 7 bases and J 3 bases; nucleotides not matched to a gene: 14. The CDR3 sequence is CASNGVSTSGRANYEQYF. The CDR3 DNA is TGTGCCAGTAATGGGGTCTCGACTAGCGGGAGGGCGAACTACGAGCAGTACTTC.

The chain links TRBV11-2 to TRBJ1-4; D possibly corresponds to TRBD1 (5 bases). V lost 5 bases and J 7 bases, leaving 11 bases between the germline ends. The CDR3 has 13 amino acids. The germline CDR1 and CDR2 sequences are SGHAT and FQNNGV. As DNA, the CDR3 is TGTGCCAGCAGCCAGACAGTCGGTGAAAAACTGTTTTTT. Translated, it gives CASSQTVGEKLFF. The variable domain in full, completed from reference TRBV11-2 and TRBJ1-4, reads EAGVAQSPRYKIIEKRQSVAFWCNPISGHATLYWYQQILGQGPKLLIQFQNNGVVDDSQLPKDRFSAERLKGVDSTLKIQPAKLEDSAVYLCASSQTVGEKLFFGSGTQLSVL.

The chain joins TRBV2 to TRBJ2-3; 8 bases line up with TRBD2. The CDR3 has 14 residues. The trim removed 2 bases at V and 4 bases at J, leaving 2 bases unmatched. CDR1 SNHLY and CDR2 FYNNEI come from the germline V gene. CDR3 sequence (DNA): TGTGCCAGCAGTGAATCGCGGGAGGCAGATACGCAGTATTTT. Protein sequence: CASSESREADTQYF.

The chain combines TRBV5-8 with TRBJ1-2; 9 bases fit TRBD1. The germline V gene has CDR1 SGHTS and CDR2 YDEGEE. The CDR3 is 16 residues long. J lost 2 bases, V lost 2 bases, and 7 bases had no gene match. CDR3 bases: TGTGCCAGCAGCTTAGGTGGGACAGGGTGGAACTATGGCTACACCTTC. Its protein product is CASSLGGTGWNYGYTF.

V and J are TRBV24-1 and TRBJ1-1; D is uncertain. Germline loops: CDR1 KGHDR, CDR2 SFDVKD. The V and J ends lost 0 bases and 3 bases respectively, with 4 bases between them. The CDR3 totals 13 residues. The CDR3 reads CATSDLWHTEAFF. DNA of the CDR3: TGTGCCACCAGTGATTTGTGGCACACTGAAGCTTTCTTT.

CDR3 loop: CACSRAGGDTQYF. CDR3 bases: TGTGCCTGCTCCCGAGCGGGAGGGGATACGCAGTATTTT. The chain links TRBV30 to TRBJ2-3; 10 nucleotides match TRBD2. Germline loops: CDR1 GTSNPN, CDR2 SVGIG (reference sequence). Trimming removed 6 bases from V and 6 bases from J; junction bases left unmatched: 6. The CDR3 spans 13 residues.